A single sample is the source of the 11 T cell receptor beta chains below, sequenced in a study of T cell repertoires in cytomegalovirus infection. TCRdb redid the calling of the reads with MiXCR, one entry per CDR3 protein. The sample includes about a million distinct CDR3 sequences, around a third of them seen just once. Which antigens these TCRs recognize remains unknown. The source was cultured CD8+ T cells from PBMCs, collected from culture after CMV antigen stimulation. The receptors derive from a human donor in good health (CMV status not recorded). Some clones in this sample may be carry-over from other donors' samples.

The gene calls are TRBV7-9 and TRBJ2-6, with D hard to call. The germline V gene encodes CDR1 SEHNR and CDR2 FQNEAQ (reference sequence). This CDR3 contains 15 residues. Trimming left V 5 bases short and J 2 bases short, with 10 bases between. The CDR3, as DNA: TGTGCCAGCAGCCCACGTCATACTGGGGCCAACGTCCTGACTTTC. As protein: CASSPRHTGANVLTF. Filled out from reference TRBV7-9 and TRBJ2-6, the complete variable domain reads DTGVSQNPRHKITKRGQNVTFRCDPISEHNRLYWYRQTLGQGPEFLTYFQNEAQLEKSRLLSDRFSAERPKGSFSTLEIQRTEQGDSAMYLCASSPRHTGANVLTFGAGSRLTVL.

This clonotype was seen only a few times. The CDR3 sequence: CASSEASGERNEQFF. The CDR3 nucleotides read TGTGCCAGCAGTGAAGCTAGCGGGGAGAGGAATGAGCAGTTCTTC. V and J are TRBV6-1 and TRBJ2-1; 8 bases fit TRBD2. The germline CDR1 and CDR2 sequences are MNHNS and SASEGT. This CDR3 has 15 amino acids. Trimming at V came to 0 bases and at J to 7 bases, leaving 5 bases not matched to a gene.

The chain has TRBV6-5 and TRBJ1-2; possibly TRBD1 for D (5 bases). Germline V gene lookup returns CDR1 MNHEY and CDR2 SVGAGI. The length of the CDR3 is 12 residues. The CDR3 nucleotides are TGTGCAACATCTGGGACTTCACTTGGCTACACCTTC. Encoded protein: CATSGTSLGYTF.

J is TRBJ2-2 and V is TRBV20-1; TRBD1 aligns across 8 bases. Germline values: CDR1 DFQATT, CDR2 SNEGSKA (reference sequence). CDR3 size: 15 residues. Unmatched junction bases numbered 5, after V lost 2 bases and J lost 3 bases. In DNA form, the CDR3 reads TGCAGTGCTAGATTCCGGACAGGGTACACCGGGGAGCTGTTTTTT. It encodes CSARFRTGYTGELFF.

The chain uses TRBV25-1 and TRBJ2-7; D is tentatively TRBD1 or TRBD2 (6 bases each). Germline V gene data show CDR1 as MGHDK and CDR2 as SYGVNS. The V and J ends lost 4 bases and 4 bases respectively, with 8 bases between them. This CDR3 has 12 residues. DNA for the CDR3: TGTGCCAGCAGTGCGGGGGCGTACGAGCAGTACGTC. The encoded protein is CASSAGAYEQYV.

This clonotype was detected a few times. CDR3 region: CASSPREGANYGYTF. Written as DNA, the CDR3 is TGTGCCAGCAGCCCCCGAGAGGGGGCGAATTATGGCTACACCTTC. This chain joins TRBV4-2 and TRBJ1-2; 7 bases agree with TRBD1. The CDR3 consists of 15 residues. Per germline, CDR1 LGHNA and CDR2 YNFKEQ. V was clipped by 4 bases and J by 5 bases; unmatched bases: 10.

J is TRBJ1-6 and V is TRBV5-6; D might be TRBD1 (5 bases). The V gene's germline CDR1 is SGHDT and CDR2 YYEEEE. The CDR3 sequence is 16 residues long. Trimming removed 0 bases at V and 3 bases at J, with 10 bases between. CDR3 amino acids: CASSLGQSLYNSPLHF. The CDR3 DNA reads as TGTGCCAGCAGCTTGGGACAGTCCCTCTATAATTCACCCCTCCACTTT.

The chain links TRBV11-3 to TRBJ1-3; 9 bases line up with TRBD1. CDR1 SGHNT and CDR2 YENEEA come from the germline V gene. Trimming took 5 bases from V and 1 from J; bases not matched to a gene: 6. The CDR3 contains 16 residues. The CDR3 nucleotides are TGTGCCAGCAGCGAACGACAGGGGGGATCTGGAAACACCATATATTTT. Protein sequence: CASSERQGGSGNTIYF.

The gene calls are TRBV7-6 and TRBJ1-1, with D unclear. The CDR3 consists of 15 residues. Germline V gene sequence: CDR1 SGHVS, CDR2 FNYEAQ. Trimming cost V 2 bases and J 0 bases, with 10 bases left between them. CDR3 residues: CASSLSTSMNTEAFF. CDR3 in DNA: TGTGCCAGCAGCTTATCAACAAGTATGAACACTGAAGCTTTCTTT.

The genes are TRBV15 and TRBJ1-5; D is unclear. Per germline, CDR1 LNHNV and CDR2 YYDKDF (reference sequence). The length of the CDR3 is 14 residues. V was cut by 0 bases and J by 3 bases, with 6 bases left in between. The CDR3 DNA sequence: TGTGCCACCAGCAGAGATTGGCCCAATCAGCCCCAGCATTTT. It yields the protein CATSRDWPNQPQHF.

This clonotype was counted a few times. This sequence joins TRBV12-3 or TRBV12-4 and TRBJ1-5, with a weak D call TRBD1 (5 bases). The CDR3 covers 14 residues. Between the trimmed V and J ends, which lost 7 bases and 3 bases, there was a span of 13 bases. As DNA, the CDR3 is TGTGCCAGCAATACCCGGGGCCTCAATCAGCCCCAGCATTTT. Translation: CASNTRGLNQPQHF.